The sequence of this TCR beta chain was determined in a study of shared clonotypes between healthy human individuals. Assay used: immunoSEQ multiplex PCR; TCRdb lists only in-frame clones, some missing. The table includes hundreds of thousands of clones, around 92% detected once. There are 15 residues in the CDR3. CDR1 and CDR2 from the germline V gene are MGHDK and SYGVNS. V gave up 0 bases and J gave up 6 bases, with 14 bases separating them. The naive CD8 subset, CD45RO-negative cells positively selected for CCR7, excluded terminally differentiated effector memory CD45RA+ cells. Within Nashville, Tennessee resided all donors, each a Caucasian adult.

The TCR was taken from a man aged 25 to 45 in good health. The genes are TRBV25-1 and TRBJ1-1, with D possibly TRBD1 on 6 matching bases. The sequenced material came from naive CD8+ T cells sorted from blood. The CDR3 bases are TGTGCCAGCAGTGAATACTCGGACAGAACCGCTGAAGCTTTCTTT. This codes for CASSEYSDRTAEAFF.